Reported below is one T cell receptor (beta chain). What it binds is unknown. The sample originates from a study of post-analysis software for immune sequencing data. General study points: Controls' normalized Chao1 diversity significantly exceeded that of multiple sclerosis patients. F measure showed strong co-clustering of same-batch samples. TRBV segments more frequent in patients than in controls numbered five and included TRBV5-6, TRBV5-1 and TRBV20-1.

The CDR3 runs to 16 residues. Germline V gives CDR1 SGHRS, CDR2 YFSETQ. Trimming left V 0 bases short and J 2 bases short, with 9 bases between. TCR beta cDNA libraries included unique molecular identifiers. MiXCR, applied by TCRdb to the PCR reads, yields one record per CDR3 protein. The sample lists some 240,000 distinct CDR3 sequences, 35% to 45% occurring once. The receptor was derived from a girl between 5 and 17 years old with multiple sclerosis. Material: blood. The J gene is TRBJ2-6, the V gene TRBV5-1; no firm D call. CDR3 region: CASSLAVVAGANVLTF. CDR3 nucleotides: TGCGCCAGCAGCTTGGCCGTGGTTGCTGGGGCCAACGTCCTGACTTTC.